These T cell receptor beta chains were read from a single sample in a study of T cell responses to AZD1222 COVID-19 vaccine. Libraries were prepared by immunoSEQ multiplex PCR; TCRdb keeps only in-frame clonotypes and omits some of them. The sample records about 99,000 clones, approximately 88% being singletons. This specimen consisted of peripheral blood, obtained on day 0 of AZD1222 vaccination. The receptors here all came from an adult in good health. Both conserved end residues are trimmed from each CDR3.

V gene: TRBV12-5; CDR3 protein: ASGLGSGALSDTQY
V gene: TRBV4-2; CDR3 protein: ASSQPGTGGTDTQY
V gene: TRBV5-1; CDR3 protein: ASSLVKGAHYEQY
V gene: TRBV9; CDR3 protein: ASSATGGKDTEAF
V gene: TRBV19; CDR3 protein: ASSHPSTSGSTDTQY
V gene: TRBV9; CDR3 protein: ASSAGTGAGNTIY
V gene: TRBV7-7; CDR3 protein: ASSFRPGASYEQY
V gene: TRBV6-6; CDR3 protein: ASSYYEAWEKLF
V gene: TRBV29-1; CDR3 protein: SVDRYDTEAF
V gene: TRBV19; CDR3 protein: ASRLFSGNTIY
V gene: TRBV28; CDR3 protein: ASTLGYGYT
V gene: TRBV9; CDR3 protein: ASSGRGEPGELF
V gene: TRBV7-9; CDR3 protein: ASSLGRESPLH
V gene: TRBV2; CDR3 protein: ASSEFQLTSAEAF
V gene: TRBV4-2; CDR3 protein: ASSHSQEKIFDTEAF
V gene: TRBV7-6; CDR3 protein: ASSLGRDRGSYEQY
V gene: TRBV18; CDR3 protein: ASSPVNLGQGFYEQY
V gene: TRBV5-4; CDR3 protein: ASSLGPGLAGNNEQF
V gene: TRBV25-1; CDR3 protein: ASRETGSGAYEQY
V gene: TRBV6-6; CDR3 protein: ASSPGGQGAVNEQF
V gene: TRBV15; CDR3 protein: ATSARGNTEAF
V gene: TRBV25-1; CDR3 protein: ASSEFRGSEKLF